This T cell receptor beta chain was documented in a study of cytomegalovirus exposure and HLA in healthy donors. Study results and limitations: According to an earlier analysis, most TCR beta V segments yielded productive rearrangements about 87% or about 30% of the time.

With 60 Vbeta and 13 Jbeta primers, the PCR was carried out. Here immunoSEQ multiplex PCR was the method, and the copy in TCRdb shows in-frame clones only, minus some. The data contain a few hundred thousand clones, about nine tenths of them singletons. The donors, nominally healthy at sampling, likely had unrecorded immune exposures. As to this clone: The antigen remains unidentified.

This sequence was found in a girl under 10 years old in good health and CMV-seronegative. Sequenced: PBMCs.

For the CDR3, the DNA is TGTGCCAGCAGCCCCAAGACGAGCGGTGGCACAGATACGCAGTATTTT. It translates to CASSPKTSGGTDTQYF. This chain connects TRBV7-8 to TRBJ2-3; the D gene is possibly TRBD2 (5 bases). The length of the CDR3 is 16 residues. Trimming took 5 bases from V and 1 from J, leaving 16 bases between them. Germline loops: CDR1 SGHVS, CDR2 FQNEAQ.